Listed here is a single T cell receptor (beta chain). This record comes from a study of blood T cell repertoires in COVID-19. Across the whole study: The samples span acute and convalescent COVID-19 from the United States, Italy and Spain. T cells, B-cell-depleted T cells, or PBMCs supplied cDNA or gDNA.

Original data processing: The assay estimated nucleated cells by amplifying reference gene primers. TCRdb's table, derived via immunoSEQ multiplex PCR, lists solely in-frame clones and lacks some. V and J calls and clone size are as listed in that table; D and trimming were resolved from the DNA. This table holds 370,000 or so clones, about 80% found once. This CDR3 region has 16 residues. Germline-derived CDR1 and CDR2 are MNHEY and SMNVEV (reference sequence). Trimming removed 5 bases from V and 4 bases from J, with 20 bases in between. The source material was peripheral blood. V usage is TRBV27 and J usage is TRBJ2-5, with TRBD1 as a possible D gene (5 bases). This receptor was obtained from a human donor with acute or convalescent COVID-19. The donor label of this sample is uncertain. The chain's CDR3 is CASSPAPPQGGETQYF. The DNA for the CDR3 is TGTGCCAGCAGTCCCGCCCCCCCCCAGGGTGGAGAGACCCAGTACTTC.